The 24 T cell receptor beta chains presented below share a single source sample, sequenced in a study of blood T cell repertoires in COVID-19. Clones were sequenced by immunoSEQ multiplex PCR, and TCRdb holds only the in-frame ones, with some missing. The top ten hold about a fifth of the sample, which has roughly 300,000 clones, under 95% seen once. Sequenced material: PBMCs or T cells enriched from blood (not recorded which). These receptors were obtained from a woman in her thirties who had recovered from COVID-19.

The chain is built from TRBV5-1 and TRBJ2-7, with D possibly being TRBD1 (6 bases). Germline CDR1 reads SGHRS; CDR2 reads YFSETQ. The V end was cut by 2 bases, the J end by 1 base, with 13 bases between. This CDR3 is 15 amino acids long. The CDR3 bases are TGCGCCAGCAGCTTCACAGGGTCGGGATCCTACGAGCAGTACTTC. Translation: CASSFTGSGSYEQYF.

The chain carries TRBV19 and TRBJ1-5; no definite D call. The CDR3 loop spans 14 amino acids. Trimming left V 3 bases short and J 0 bases short, with 6 bases between. Germline assignment: CDR1 LNHDA and CDR2 SQIVND (reference sequence). Written as DNA, the CDR3 is TGTGCCAGTAGTATTTACAGTAGCAATCAGCCCCAGCATTTT. This translates into CASSIYSSNQPQHF.

This rearrangement joins TRBV12-3 or TRBV12-4 to TRBJ1-2; D is unresolved. V was shortened by 4 bases and J by 7 bases, with 13 bases between the two germline ends. The CDR3 has 13 residues. The CDR3 here is CASSSNSFPGYTF. CDR3 DNA: TGTGCCAGCAGTTCTAACAGCTTCCCTGGCTACACCTTC.

This chain connects TRBV4-2 to TRBJ2-5; 9 bases line up with TRBD2. CDR3 length: 18 amino acids. Per germline, CDR1 LGHNA and CDR2 YNFKEQ. Trimming cost V 0 bases and J 7 bases; bases outside gene matches: 15. CDR3 region: CASSQDLISGGALLTQYF. For the CDR3, the DNA is TGTGCCAGCAGCCAAGATCTTATTAGCGGGGGCGCCCTATTGACCCAGTACTTC.

This clone was found a few times. The rearrangement joins TRBV7-8 to TRBJ1-5, with D hard to call. Between the trimmed V and J ends, which lost 3 bases and 4 bases, there was a span of 10 bases. This CDR3 has 14 amino acids. CDR1 and CDR2 from the germline V gene are SGHVS and FQNEAQ. DNA of the CDR3: TGTGCCAGCAGCTTGCAGGTTGGAAATCAGCCCCAGCATTTT. This sequence encodes CASSLQVGNQPQHF.

V is TRBV9 and J is TRBJ1-3; D unclear. Germline lookup yields CDR1 SGDLS and CDR2 YYNGEE. This CDR3 region has 14 residues. Trimming stripped 0 bases from V and 4 bases from J, with 8 bases between. The CDR3 nucleotides read TGTGCCAGCAGCGTAGAACAGACCGGAAACACCATATATTTT. It is translated as CASSVEQTGNTIYF.

The rearrangement links TRBV4-3 to TRBJ1-6, with D possibly matching TRBD1 (5 bases). In germline, CDR1 is LGHNA, CDR2 YSLEER. Trimming left V 0 bases short and J 10 bases short, with 13 bases between. The CDR3 is 15 amino acids. CDR3 in DNA: TGCGCCAGCAGCCAAGAGCACAGGAAGGCCTCACCCCTCCACTTT. Encoded protein: CASSQEHRKASPLHF.

The DNA of the CDR3 is TGTGCCAGCAGTTACCCTTCATCGGGGGGCAGAGCTTTCTTT. Encoded protein: CASSYPSSGGRAFF. The genes are TRBV6-5 and TRBJ1-1; D perhaps matches TRBD1 (6 bases). Trimming cost V 2 bases and J 10 bases, with 17 bases left between them. This CDR3 is built from 14 residues. Germline lookup yields CDR1 MNHEY and CDR2 SVGAGI.

This chain joins TRBV6-6 and TRBJ1-3; tentatively, D is TRBD1 (6 bases). The CDR3 runs 16 residues. The germline CDR1 and CDR2 sequences are MNHNY and SVGAGI (reference sequence). Trimming removed 6 bases at V and 0 bases at J, with 15 bases between. CDR3 sequence reads: CASRDDRLNSGNTIYF. The CDR3 DNA sequence: TGTGCCAGCAGAGACGACAGGTTAAACTCTGGAAACACCATATATTTT.

The CDR3 loop reads CASSPGQKSYNEQFF. CDR3 nucleotide sequence: TGTGCCAGCAGCCCTGGACAGAAATCCTACAATGAGCAGTTCTTC. The gene calls are TRBV7-9 and TRBJ2-1, with D perhaps matching TRBD1 (6 bases). CDR3 size: 15 residues. Germline loops: CDR1 SEHNR, CDR2 FQNEAQ (reference sequence). The V end lost 5 bases, the J end lost 1 base, and 12 bases lay between the germline ends.

This chain uses TRBV28 with TRBJ2-5; the match to TRBD2 covers 7 bases. Germline V gives CDR1 MDHEN, CDR2 SYDVKM. J gave up 2 bases and V 3 bases, and 0 bases lay outside the gene matches. The CDR3 spans 13 residues. CDR3 nucleotides: TGTGCCAGCAGTTTGGGAGGGCAAGAGACCCAGTACTTC. Protein: CASSLGGQETQYF.

The chain links TRBV5-1 to TRBJ1-1; D call uncertain. The CDR3 has 15 residues. Germline CDR1 and CDR2: SGHRS and YFSETQ. Between the trimmed V and J ends, which lost 0 bases and 0 bases, there was a span of 9 bases. DNA of the CDR3: TGCGCCAGCAGCTTGGTCTCGGGGATGAACACTGAAGCTTTCTTT. This gives the protein CASSLVSGMNTEAFF.

CDR3 residues: CASSSSGSGNQISPLHF. The DNA of the CDR3 is TGTGCCAGCAGCTCTTCGGGGTCTGGGAACCAAATTTCACCCCTCCACTTT. The chain employs TRBV11-2 and TRBJ1-6, with D unclear. Germline assignment: CDR1 SGHAT and CDR2 FQNNGV. The CDR3 runs to 17 residues. V was cut by 4 bases and J by 9 bases, with 22 bases left in between.

This clone was recorded once. The chain carries TRBV10-3 and TRBJ2-1; 10 bases agree with TRBD1. Germline V gene sequence: CDR1 ENHRY, CDR2 SYGVKD. With 4 bases clipped from V and 0 bases from J, the junction kept 6 bases outside the gene matches. The CDR3 runs to 17 residues. CDR3 DNA: TGTGCCATCAGTGGGGGGGACAGGGGATCCTCCTACAATGAGCAGTTCTTC. This sequence encodes CAISGGDRGSSYNEQFF.

The chain employs TRBV4-2 and TRBJ2-1; TRBD2 might be the D (6 bases). Trimming left V 0 bases short and J 12 bases short, with 12 bases between. The CDR3 is 13 residues long. The germline gives CDR1 LGHNA, CDR2 YNFKEQ. CDR3 region: CASSQDRRGRQFF. DNA of the CDR3: TGTGCCAGCAGCCAAGATAGGAGGGGCAGGCAGTTCTTC.

The chain couples TRBV7-2 to TRBJ1-4; a possible D gene is TRBD1 (5 bases). V shed 5 bases and J shed 5 bases, with 9 bases lying between them. In germline, CDR1 is SGHTA, CDR2 FQGNSA. This CDR3 contains 13 residues. For the CDR3, the DNA is TGTGCCAGCAGCCGACAGAAGAATGAAAAACTGTTTTTT. Amino acids: CASSRQKNEKLFF. The full variable domain, with the rest looked up from reference TRBV7-2 and TRBJ1-4, is GAGVSQSPSNKVTEKGKDVELRCDPISGHTALYWYRQSLGQGLEFLIYFQGNSAPDKSGLPSDRFSAERTGGSVSTLTIQRTQQEDSAVYLCASSRQKNEKLFFGSGTQLSVL.

The rearrangement uses TRBV18 and TRBJ1-4; D gene uncertain. Per the germline V gene, CDR1 is KGHSH and CDR2 is LQKENI. This CDR3 region has 15 residues. The V end lost 4 bases, the J end lost 7 bases, and 16 bases lay between the germline ends. The CDR3 nucleotides are TGTGCCAGCTCACTGAGCGGACCGGGCGGTGAAAAACTGTTTTTT. It yields the protein CASSLSGPGGEKLFF.

V gene TRBV4-1 combines with J gene TRBJ1-4; 8 positions match TRBD1. V lost 4 bases, J lost 0 bases, and 4 bases stayed unmatched. The CDR3 runs 16 residues. CDR1 and CDR2 (germline): MGHRA, YSYEKL. CDR3 nucleotides: TGCGCCAGCAGCCGGGGGACAGGCGCAACTAATGAAAAACTGTTTTTT. Protein sequence: CASSRGTGATNEKLFF.

This rearrangement joins TRBV3-1 (or the pseudogene TRBV3-2) to TRBJ2-3; 11 bases are a match to TRBD1. The CDR3 totals 15 residues. V lost 3 bases and J lost 5; bases outside the gene matches: 4. Germline V gene data show CDR1 as LGHDT and CDR2 as YNNKEL (reference sequence). The CDR3: CASSQGQGVGDTQYF. CDR3 DNA: TGTGCCAGCAGCCAGGGACAGGGGGTGGGAGATACGCAGTATTTT.

The chain is built from TRBV3-1 (or the pseudogene TRBV3-2) and TRBJ2-3, with 10 bases matching TRBD2. The CDR3 contains 14 residues. Germline V lookup: CDR1 LGHDT, CDR2 YNNKEL (reference sequence). Germline trimming cut 8 bases from V and 7 bases from J; bases unmatched to any gene: 9. The CDR3 here is CASLSGGASNTQYF. DNA of the CDR3: TGTGCCAGCCTGAGCGGGGGGGCGTCAAATACGCAGTATTTT.

This clone has a single count. The chain uses TRBV18 and TRBJ1-5, with TRBD1 matching over 7 bases. V gave up 6 bases and J gave up 3 bases; unmatched junction bases: 5. The CDR3 consists of 14 residues. Germline lookup yields CDR1 KGHSH and CDR2 LQKENI. In DNA, the CDR3 is TGTGCCAGCTCTCTTGACAGGGCCAATCAGCCCCAGCATTTT. Its protein is CASSLDRANQPQHF.

The chain employs TRBV24-1 and TRBJ2-5; weak D call: TRBD2 (5 bases). Per germline, CDR1 KGHDR and CDR2 SFDVKD. There are 16 residues in the CDR3. The V and J ends lost 5 bases and 5 bases respectively, with 20 bases between them. CDR3 sequence reads: CATSVSGVSDRETQYF. The CDR3 coding sequence is TGTGCCACCAGTGTTTCCGGGGTGTCGGACCGGGAGACCCAGTACTTC.

CDR3 sequence reads: CASSLQGGERDTQYF. Written as DNA, the CDR3 is TGTGCCAGCAGCCTCCAGGGGGGTGAGAGGGATACGCAGTATTTT. The rearrangement links TRBV7-9 to TRBJ2-3; TRBD1 might be the D (7 bases). CDR3 length equals 15 residues. Between the trimmed V and J ends, which lost 5 bases and 6 bases, there was a span of 18 bases. CDR1 is SEHNR and CDR2 is FQNEAQ in the germline V gene (reference sequence).

This chain uses TRBV11-1 with TRBJ2-7; TRBD2 aligns across 10 bases. CDR3 length equals 15 residues. Germline V gene data show CDR1 as SGHAT and CDR2 as FQDESV (reference sequence). Trimming removed 4 bases from V and 0 bases from J; junction bases left unmatched: 3. The CDR3 reads CASSWSSGSSYEQYF. The DNA of the CDR3 is TGTGCCAGCAGCTGGTCTAGCGGGAGCTCCTACGAGCAGTACTTC.